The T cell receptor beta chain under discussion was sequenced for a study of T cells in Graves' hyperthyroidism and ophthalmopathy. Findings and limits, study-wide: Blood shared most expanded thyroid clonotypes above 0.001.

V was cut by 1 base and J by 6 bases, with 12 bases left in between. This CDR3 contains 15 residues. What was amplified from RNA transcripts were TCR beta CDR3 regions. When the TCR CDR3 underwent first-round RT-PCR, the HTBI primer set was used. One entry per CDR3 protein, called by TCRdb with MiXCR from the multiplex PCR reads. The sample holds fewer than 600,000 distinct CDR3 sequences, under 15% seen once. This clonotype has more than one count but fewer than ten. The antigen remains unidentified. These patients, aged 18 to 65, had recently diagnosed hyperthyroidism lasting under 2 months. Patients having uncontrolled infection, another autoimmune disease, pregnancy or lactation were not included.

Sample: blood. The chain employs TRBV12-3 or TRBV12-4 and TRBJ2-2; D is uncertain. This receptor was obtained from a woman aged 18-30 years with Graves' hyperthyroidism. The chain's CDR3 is CASSLVVGSAGELFF. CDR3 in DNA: TGTGCCAGCAGTTTAGTTGTGGGGTCCGCCGGGGAGCTGTTTTTT.